This T cell receptor beta chain was identified during a study of blood T cell repertoires in COVID-19. V lost 5 bases, J lost 4 bases, and 24 bases lay in between. The CDR3 has 17 amino acids. CDR1 is LNHDA, CDR2 SQIVND, per germline (reference sequence). Seattle-derived patients entered the study during active infection and were followed longitudinally. As handled by the study authors: From reference gene primer amplification, estimates of nucleated cell counts were derived. The data were produced by immunoSEQ multiplex PCR, yet TCRdb's version contains in-frame clones alone and is incomplete. D and trimming come from the DNA, and the V and J calls and clone size come from that table. Of some 360,000 clones listed, more than 70% are singletons.

Sequencing input: peripheral blood. The TCR originated in an older woman with COVID-19, enrolled during active disease. The V and J genes are TRBV19 and TRBJ2-7; D is perhaps TRBD2 (6 bases). The CDR3 here is CASSGNGPGLGVYEQYF. In DNA, the CDR3 is TGTGCCAGTAGTGGAAATGGGCCGGGACTGGGGGTATACGAGCAGTACTTC.